This paragraph covers one T cell receptor (beta chain) sequence. This entry comes from a study of blood T cell repertoires in COVID-19. In the study overall: Collection of acute and convalescent COVID-19 samples took place in the United States, Italy and Spain. The cDNA or gDNA used as material had been derived from T cells, B-cell-depleted T cells, or PBMCs.

This CDR3 is built from 15 residues. CDR1 is MGHDK and CDR2 is SYGVNS in the germline V gene. V was clipped by 7 bases and J by 0 bases; unmatched bases: 9. Authors' analysis steps: Estimation of nucleated cell counts was performed using reference gene primer amplification. Measured with immunoSEQ multiplex PCR; TCRdb has only the in-frame clones, and not every one. That table furnishes V, J and clone size, whereas the DNA furnished D and trimming. Among around 280,000 clones listed, around 85% were seen once. The specimen sequenced was peripheral blood. This receptor was identified in a woman younger than 45 who had recovered from COVID-19. The chain links TRBV25-1 to TRBJ2-7; 7 positions agree with TRBD2. The DNA of the CDR3 is TGTGCCAGCAATGTGGGTGGGGGGGACTCCTACGAGCAGTACTTC. Protein sequence: CASNVGGGDSYEQYF.